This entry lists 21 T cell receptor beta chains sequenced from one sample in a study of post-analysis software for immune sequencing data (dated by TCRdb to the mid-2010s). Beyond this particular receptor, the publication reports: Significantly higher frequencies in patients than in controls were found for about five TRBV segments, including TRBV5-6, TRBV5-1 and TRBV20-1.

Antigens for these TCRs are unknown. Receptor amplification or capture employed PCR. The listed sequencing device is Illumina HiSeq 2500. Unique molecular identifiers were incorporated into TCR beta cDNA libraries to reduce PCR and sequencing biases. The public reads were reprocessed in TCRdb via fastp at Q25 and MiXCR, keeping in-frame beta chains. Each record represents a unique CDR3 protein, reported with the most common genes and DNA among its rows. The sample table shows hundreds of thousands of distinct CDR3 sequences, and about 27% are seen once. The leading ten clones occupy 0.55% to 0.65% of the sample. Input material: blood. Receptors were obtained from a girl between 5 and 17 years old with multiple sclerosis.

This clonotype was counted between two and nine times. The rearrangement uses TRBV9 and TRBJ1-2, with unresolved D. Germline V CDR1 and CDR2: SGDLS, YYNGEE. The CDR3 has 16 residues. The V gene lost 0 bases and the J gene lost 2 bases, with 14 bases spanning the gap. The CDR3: CASSVELPGVNYGYTF. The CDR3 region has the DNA TGTGCCAGCAGCGTAGAGCTCCCCGGGGTCAACTATGGCTACACCTTC.

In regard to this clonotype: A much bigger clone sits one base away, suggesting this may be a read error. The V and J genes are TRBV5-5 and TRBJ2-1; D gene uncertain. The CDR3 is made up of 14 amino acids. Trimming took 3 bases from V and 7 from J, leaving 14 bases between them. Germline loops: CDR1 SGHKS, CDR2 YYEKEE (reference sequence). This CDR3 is CASSWYGAGNEQFF. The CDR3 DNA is TGTGCCAGCAGCTGGTACGGAGCTGGTAATGAGCAGTTCTTC.

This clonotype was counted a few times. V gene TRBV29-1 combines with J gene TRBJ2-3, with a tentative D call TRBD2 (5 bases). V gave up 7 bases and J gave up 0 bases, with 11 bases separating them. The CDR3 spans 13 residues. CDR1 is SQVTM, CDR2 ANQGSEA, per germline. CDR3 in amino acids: CSAPGSSTDTQYF. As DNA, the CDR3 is TGCAGCGCCCCGGGGAGTAGCACAGATACGCAGTATTTT.

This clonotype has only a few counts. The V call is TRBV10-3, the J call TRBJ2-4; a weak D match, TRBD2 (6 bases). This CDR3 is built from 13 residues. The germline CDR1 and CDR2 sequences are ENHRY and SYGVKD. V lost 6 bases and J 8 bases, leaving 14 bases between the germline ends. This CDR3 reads CAIRLDPGDIQYF. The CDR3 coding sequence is TGTGCCATCAGACTAGACCCGGGGGACATTCAGTACTTC.

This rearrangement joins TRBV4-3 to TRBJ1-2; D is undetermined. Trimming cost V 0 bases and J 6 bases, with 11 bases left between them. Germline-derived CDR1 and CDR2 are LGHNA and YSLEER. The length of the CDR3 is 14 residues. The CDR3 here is CASSQDFWDNGYTF. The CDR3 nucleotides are TGCGCCAGCAGCCAAGATTTTTGGGATAATGGCTACACCTTC.

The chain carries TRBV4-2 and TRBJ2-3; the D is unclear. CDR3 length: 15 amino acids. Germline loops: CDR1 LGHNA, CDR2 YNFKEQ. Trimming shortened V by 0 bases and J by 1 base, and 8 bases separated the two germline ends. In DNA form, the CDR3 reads TGTGCCAGCAGCCAAGACGCCCCCGGCACAGATACGCAGTATTTT. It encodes CASSQDAPGTDTQYF.

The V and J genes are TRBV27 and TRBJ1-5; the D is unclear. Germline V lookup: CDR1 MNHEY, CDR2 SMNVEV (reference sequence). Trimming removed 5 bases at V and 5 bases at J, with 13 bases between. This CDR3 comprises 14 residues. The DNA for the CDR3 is TGTGCCAGCAGTCCTAGGGCAGAATATCAGCCCCAGCATTTT. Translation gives CASSPRAEYQPQHF.

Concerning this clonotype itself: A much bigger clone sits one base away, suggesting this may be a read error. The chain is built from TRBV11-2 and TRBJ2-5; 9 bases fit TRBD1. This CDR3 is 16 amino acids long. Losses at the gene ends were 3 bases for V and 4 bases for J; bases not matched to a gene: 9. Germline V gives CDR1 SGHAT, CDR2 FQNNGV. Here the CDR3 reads CASSFPIGTGTETQYF. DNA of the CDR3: TGTGCCAGCAGCTTTCCCATCGGGACAGGGACAGAGACCCAGTACTTC.

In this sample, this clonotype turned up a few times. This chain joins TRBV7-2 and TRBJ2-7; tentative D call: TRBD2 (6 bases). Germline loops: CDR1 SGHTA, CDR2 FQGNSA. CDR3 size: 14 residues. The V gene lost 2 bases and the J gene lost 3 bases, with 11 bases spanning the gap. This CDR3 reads CASSLNTGSYEQYF. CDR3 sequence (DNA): TGTGCCAGCAGCTTAAACACCGGGAGCTACGAGCAGTACTTC.

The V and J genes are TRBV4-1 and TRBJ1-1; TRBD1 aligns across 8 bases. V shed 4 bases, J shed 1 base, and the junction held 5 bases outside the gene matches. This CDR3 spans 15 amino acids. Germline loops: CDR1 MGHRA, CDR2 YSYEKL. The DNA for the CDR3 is TGCGCCAGCAGCCTGCCAGACAGGGGGAACACTGAAGCTTTCTTT. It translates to CASSLPDRGNTEAFF.

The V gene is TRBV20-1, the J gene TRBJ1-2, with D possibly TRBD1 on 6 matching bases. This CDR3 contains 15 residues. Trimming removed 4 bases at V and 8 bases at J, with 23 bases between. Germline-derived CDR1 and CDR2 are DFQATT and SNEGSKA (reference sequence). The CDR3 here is CSAKTTGTGAGGYTF. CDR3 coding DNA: TGCAGTGCTAAGACTACTGGGACGGGGGCTGGGGGCTACACCTTC.

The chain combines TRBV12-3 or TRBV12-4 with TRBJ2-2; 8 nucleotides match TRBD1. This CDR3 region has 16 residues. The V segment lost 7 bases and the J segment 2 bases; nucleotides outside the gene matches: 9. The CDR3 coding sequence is TGTGCCAGCAATAAGGACAGGGTCGACAACACCGGGGAGCTGTTTTTT. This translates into CASNKDRVDNTGELFF.

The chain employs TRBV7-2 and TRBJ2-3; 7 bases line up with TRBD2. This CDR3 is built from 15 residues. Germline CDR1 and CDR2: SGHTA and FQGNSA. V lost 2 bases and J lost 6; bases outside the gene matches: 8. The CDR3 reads CASSLWGSGVDTQYF. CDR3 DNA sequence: TGTGCCAGCAGCTTATGGGGGAGCGGGGTCGATACGCAGTATTTT.

Written as DNA, the CDR3 is TGCGCCAGCAAGGACAGGGGACAAGAGACCCAGTACTTC. Its protein is CASKDRGQETQYF. The rearrangement uses TRBV5-1 and TRBJ2-5, with 9 bases aligning to TRBD1. Germline V gives CDR1 SGHRS, CDR2 YFSETQ. This CDR3 region has 13 residues. Trimming at V came to 6 bases and at J to 2 bases, leaving 2 bases not matched to a gene.

Written as DNA, the CDR3 is TGCGCCAGCAGCTTGAGCGGGACACCAGAGCAGTTCTTC. Amino acids: CASSLSGTPEQFF. The V gene is TRBV5-1, the J gene TRBJ2-1; possibly TRBD2 for D (7 bases). This CDR3 is built from 13 residues. Germline V gene sequence: CDR1 SGHRS, CDR2 YFSETQ. V was pared by 1 base and J by 10 bases, with 12 bases between.

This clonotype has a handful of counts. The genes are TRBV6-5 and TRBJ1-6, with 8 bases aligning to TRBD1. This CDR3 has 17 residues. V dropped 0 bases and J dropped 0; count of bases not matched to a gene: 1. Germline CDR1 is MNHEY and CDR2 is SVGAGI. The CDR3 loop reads CASSYSTGASYNSPLHF. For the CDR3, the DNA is TGTGCCAGCAGTTACTCGACAGGGGCCTCCTATAATTCACCCCTCCACTTT.

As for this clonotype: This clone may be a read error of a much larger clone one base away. CDR3 sequence: CATGRDGHSTDTQYF. The CDR3 nucleotides are TGTGCCACCGGCAGAGACGGGCACAGCACAGATACGCAGTATTTT. The chain combines TRBV15 with TRBJ2-3, with unresolved D. CDR3 length: 15 residues. Germline V CDR1 and CDR2: LNHNV, YYDKDF (reference sequence).

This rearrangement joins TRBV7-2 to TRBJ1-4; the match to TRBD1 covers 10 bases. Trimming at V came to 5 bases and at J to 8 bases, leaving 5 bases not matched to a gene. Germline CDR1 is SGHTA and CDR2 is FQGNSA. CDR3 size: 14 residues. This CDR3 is CASSPGQGREKLFF. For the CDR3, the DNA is TGTGCCAGCAGCCCGGGACAGGGGAGGGAAAAACTGTTTTTT.

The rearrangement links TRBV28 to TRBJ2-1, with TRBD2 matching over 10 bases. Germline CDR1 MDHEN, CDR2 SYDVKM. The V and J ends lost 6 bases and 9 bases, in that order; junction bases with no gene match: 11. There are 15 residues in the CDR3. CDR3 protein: CASRTTSGTRSEQFF. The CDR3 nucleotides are TGTGCCAGCAGGACTACTAGCGGGACGAGAAGTGAGCAGTTCTTC.

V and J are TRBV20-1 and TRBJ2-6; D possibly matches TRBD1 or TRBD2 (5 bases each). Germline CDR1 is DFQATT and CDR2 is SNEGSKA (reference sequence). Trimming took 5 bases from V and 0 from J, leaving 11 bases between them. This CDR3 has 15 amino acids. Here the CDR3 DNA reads TGCAGTGCTCTTCGGGGCAGCTCTGGGGCCAACGTCCTGACTTTC. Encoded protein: CSALRGSSGANVLTF.

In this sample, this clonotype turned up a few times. The CDR3 DNA is TGTGCCAGCAGCTCATCAGGGGGGAACACTGAAGCTTTCTTT. Translating it yields CASSSSGGNTEAFF. V gene TRBV16 combines with J gene TRBJ1-1; 7 bases line up with TRBD1. The CDR3 contains 14 residues. Germline CDR1 is KGHSY and CDR2 is FQNENV. With V trimmed by 5 bases and J by 1 base, 4 bases remained unmatched. The full variable domain, with the rest looked up from reference TRBV16 and TRBJ1-1, is GEEVAQTPKHLVRGEGQKAKLYCAPIKGHSYVFWYQQVLKNEFKFLISFQNENVFDETGMPKERFSAKCLPNSPCSLEIQATKLEDSAVYFCASSSSGGNTEAFFGQGTRLTVV.